The T cell receptor (beta chain) described here comes from a study of blood T cell repertoires in COVID-19. Source study methods: The assay estimated nucleated cells by amplifying reference gene primers. Some clones are missing from TCRdb's copy, which holds only in-frame ones; the method was immunoSEQ multiplex PCR. V, J and clone size are those of that table, while D and trimming were read from the DNA. This sample yields about 210,000 clones, of which around nine tenths are seen a single time; roughly 7.2% belongs to the top ten. Participants were aged about 18 to 90 years from about two dozen US areas. V was pared by 1 base and J by 2 bases, with 4 bases between. In germline, CDR1 is SGHTA, CDR2 FQGTGA. The length of the CDR3 is 13 residues.

The chain has TRBV7-3 and TRBJ2-3; D is uncertain. Material for sequencing was PBMCs or T cells enriched from blood (not recorded which). The TCR comes from a young man in a cohort exposed to, infected with or recovered from COVID-19 (not recorded which). CDR3 sequence reads: CASSLIATDTQYF. The CDR3 nucleotides read TGTGCCAGCAGCTTAATAGCCACAGATACGCAGTATTTT.